The following is a T cell receptor (beta chain) sequence with its context. This entry comes from a study of early T cells in non-severe SARS-CoV-2 infection. V lost 3 bases to trimming and J lost 5 bases, with 13 bases between them. CDR1 is SGHTA, CDR2 FQGTGA, per germline. This CDR3 comprises 15 residues. TCRdb redid the calling of the 5' RACE reads with MiXCR, one entry per CDR3 protein. This sample has roughly 42,000 distinct CDR3 sequences; over 9% occur once, and the top ten carry about 16%. Material: whole blood. The rearrangement uses TRBV7-3 and TRBJ2-2, with TRBD2 as a possible D gene (5 bases). The clonotype originates from an adult who was a healthcare worker with PCR-confirmed SARS-CoV-2 infection or an uninfected control (not recorded which). The CDR3 DNA sequence: TGTGCCAGCAGCTTCGAGGGCAGGCCTACCGGGGAGCTGTTTTTT. This codes for CASSFEGRPTGELFF.